Below, one T cell receptor (beta chain) is given with its context. The data were obtained in a study of T cell responses to AZD1222 COVID-19 vaccine. Deletions cut 4 bases from V and 5 bases from J, with 10 bases between. Germline CDR1 and CDR2: SGDLS and YYNGEE. CDR3 length: 13 residues. The repertoire was sequenced with immunoSEQ multiplex PCR; TCRdb's copy has only in-frame clones and lacks some. The table records 95,000 to 100,000 clones, 80% to 90% of them present only once. This rearrangement joins TRBV9 to TRBJ2-4, with D uncertain. This sequence originates from an adult who received the AZD1222 COVID-19 vaccine. The source was peripheral blood, collected 28 days after the second AZD1222 dose. The CDR3 sequence: CASSPSLENIQYF. The CDR3 DNA reads as TGTGCCAGCAGCCCCTCGCTGGAAAACATTCAGTACTTC.